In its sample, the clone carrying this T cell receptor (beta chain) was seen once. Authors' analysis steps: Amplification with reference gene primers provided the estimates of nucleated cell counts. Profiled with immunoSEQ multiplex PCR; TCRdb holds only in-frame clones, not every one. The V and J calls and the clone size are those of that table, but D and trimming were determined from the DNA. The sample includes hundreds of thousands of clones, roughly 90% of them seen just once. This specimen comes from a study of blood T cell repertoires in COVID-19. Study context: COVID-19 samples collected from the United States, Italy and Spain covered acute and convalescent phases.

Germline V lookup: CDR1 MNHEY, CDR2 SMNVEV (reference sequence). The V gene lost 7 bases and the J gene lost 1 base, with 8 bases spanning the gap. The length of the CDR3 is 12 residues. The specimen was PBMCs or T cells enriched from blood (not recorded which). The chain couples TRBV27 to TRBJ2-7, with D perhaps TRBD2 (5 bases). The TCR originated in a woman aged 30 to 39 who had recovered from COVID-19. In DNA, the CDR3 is TGTGCCAGCATCGGGGATTCCTACGAGCAGTACTTC. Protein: CASIGDSYEQYF.